One and the same sample provided the 30 T cell receptor beta chains below, sequenced in a study of cytomegalovirus exposure and HLA in healthy donors. 13 Jbeta primers and 60 Vbeta primers were used for the PCR. Repertoires were generated with immunoSEQ multiplex PCR, while TCRdb's copy carries only in-frame clones and drops some. The sample lists more than 150,000 clones; about three quarters were seen once. The sequencing input was PBMCs. The origin of the receptors is a woman in her forties in good health and CMV-seropositive.

The chain couples TRBV5-6 to TRBJ1-2; D perhaps matches TRBD1 (6 bases). V lost 0 bases, J lost 7 bases, and 25 bases lay in between. Germline lookup yields CDR1 SGHDT and CDR2 YYEEEE. The CDR3 runs 18 residues. CDR3 protein: CASSLVHPGGLLPSGYTF. The CDR3 coding sequence is TGTGCCAGCAGCTTGGTCCATCCTGGGGGCCTTCTTCCCTCTGGCTACACCTTC.

The genes are TRBV19 and TRBJ2-1, with D maybe TRBD1 (6 bases). V lost 3 bases and J lost 4, with 16 bases in between. Germline values: CDR1 LNHDA, CDR2 SQIVND (reference sequence). This CDR3 has 16 residues. The CDR3 is CASSMLQGRLYNEQFF. As DNA, the CDR3 is TGTGCCAGTAGTATGTTACAGGGCAGGCTTTACAATGAGCAGTTCTTC. Together with reference TRBV19 and TRBJ2-1, the CDR3 gives the full variable domain: DGGITQSPKYLFRKEGQNVTLSCEQNLNHDAMYWYRQDPGQGLRLIYYSQIVNDFQKGDIAEGYSVSREKKESFPLTVTSAQKNPTAFYLCASSMLQGRLYNEQFFGPGTRLTVL.

The chain carries TRBV5-8 and TRBJ1-2; possible D gene TRBD1, 6 bases. The CDR3 is made up of 16 amino acids. Trimming took off 0 bases at V and 8 bases at J, with 20 bases between the two ends. Germline V lookup: CDR1 SGHTS, CDR2 YDEGEE. In DNA form, the CDR3 reads TGTGCCAGCAGCTTGGGGGGCGAGACAGGAGGAGGAGGCTACACCTTC. Translation: CASSLGGETGGGGYTF.

This clone was counted a few times. This chain uses TRBV5-6 with TRBJ1-6; 7 positions agree with TRBD1. J gave up 1 base and V 4 bases, and 5 bases lay outside the gene matches. The CDR3 has 16 amino acids. Germline CDR1 SGHDT, CDR2 YYEEEE. CDR3 in DNA: TGTGCCAGCAGCGGTACAGGGGATTCCTATAATTCACCCCTCCACTTT. It yields the protein CASSGTGDSYNSPLHF.

The rearrangement links TRBV15 to TRBJ1-1, with a weak D call TRBD1 (5 bases). V lost 1 base to trimming and J lost 11 bases, with 11 bases between them. The CDR3 has 12 residues. CDR1 and CDR2 (germline): LNHNV, YYDKDF (reference sequence). The CDR3 protein is CATSRVGDRAFF. Here the CDR3 DNA reads TGTGCCACCAGCAGAGTAGGGGATCGTGCTTTCTTT.

The chain joins TRBV19 to TRBJ1-6; D not resolved. Between the trimmed V and J ends, which lost 1 base and 13 bases, there was a span of 11 bases. The CDR3 has 13 residues. The germline V gene encodes CDR1 LNHDA and CDR2 SQIVND (reference sequence). The CDR3, as DNA: TGTGCCAGTAGTATAGCGGGGAGGGAGCCCCTCCACTTT. Residues: CASSIAGREPLHF.

The V call is TRBV9, the J call TRBJ1-1; D unresolved. V was clipped by 0 bases and J by 8 bases, with 11 bases between them. Germline V gene sequence: CDR1 SGDLS, CDR2 YYNGEE. The length of the CDR3 is 13 residues. This CDR3 is CASSVAGSGEAFF. The CDR3 nucleotides are TGTGCCAGCAGCGTAGCTGGTTCGGGGGAAGCTTTCTTT.

The chain joins TRBV27 to TRBJ1-1; 8 bases line up with TRBD1. The germline gives CDR1 MNHEY, CDR2 SMNVEV (reference sequence). The V segment lost 4 bases and the J segment 4 bases; nucleotides outside the gene matches: 8. The CDR3 runs 15 residues. In DNA, the CDR3 is TGTGCCAGCAGTTCCCGACGGACAGGGTTCACTGAAGCTTTCTTT. Residues: CASSSRRTGFTEAFF.

This rearrangement joins TRBV7-9 to TRBJ2-3; D might be TRBD1 (5 bases). The CDR3 length is 16 residues. Trimming pared 6 bases from V and 3 bases from J, leaving 19 bases between. Per the germline V gene, CDR1 is SEHNR and CDR2 is FQNEAQ (reference sequence). In DNA, the CDR3 is TGTGCCAGCAGTCACCCCGTGGGGCCGGTGACAGATACGCAGTATTTT. This codes for CASSHPVGPVTDTQYF.

On this clone itself: One junction end disagrees with the germline gene, perhaps due to a read error. The V gene is TRBV7-9, the J gene TRBJ1-1; a possible D gene is TRBD1 (6 bases). This CDR3 contains 15 residues. Germline CDR1 and CDR2: SEHNR and FQNEAQ (reference sequence). The CDR3 is CSSSPQGGVNTEAFF. The CDR3 DNA follows: TGTTCCAGCAGCCCACAAGGGGGAGTGAACACTGAAGCTTTCTTT.

This chain joins TRBV13 and TRBJ1-1; a weak D match, TRBD1 (5 bases). V was cut by 3 bases and J by 6 bases, with 23 bases left in between. Germline assignment: CDR1 PRHDT and CDR2 FYEKMQ (reference sequence). The CDR3 contains 17 residues. CDR3 nucleotide sequence: TGTGCCAGCAGCTTCGCGGAAAAAGAAGGGGCTGACTCTGAAGCTTTCTTT. Its protein is CASSFAEKEGADSEAFF.

The chain's CDR3 is CASSPHPGGGRSSYNEQFF. CDR3 nucleotide sequence: TGTGCCAGCAGCCCCCACCCTGGGGGGGGAAGAAGCTCCTACAATGAGCAGTTCTTC. The chain carries TRBV7-8 and TRBJ2-1; 7 positions agree with TRBD2. The CDR3 length is 19 residues. CDR1 SGHVS and CDR2 FQNEAQ come from the germline V gene. V trimming: 5 bases; J trimming: 0 bases; junction bases outside the gene matches: 16.

J is TRBJ2-7 and V is TRBV15, with TRBD1 as a possible D gene (6 bases). Germline-derived CDR1 and CDR2 are LNHNV and YYDKDF (reference sequence). The CDR3 consists of 15 residues. The V and J ends lost 3 bases and 6 bases respectively, with 18 bases between them. The CDR3, as DNA: TGTGCCACCAGCAGGAGAACAGGGATTGTCTTCGAGCAGTACTTC. Translating it yields CATSRRTGIVFEQYF.

The chain has TRBV5-1 and TRBJ2-7, with TRBD2 matching 9 bases. The V gene end was trimmed by 4 bases and the J gene end by 2 bases; junction bases not matched to a gene: 4. The germline gives CDR1 SGHRS, CDR2 YFSETQ. CDR3 length: 14 residues. CDR3 coding DNA: TGCGCCAGCAGCGCGACTAGCGGAACCTACGAGCAGTACTTC. Translation gives CASSATSGTYEQYF.

The chain joins TRBV29-1 to TRBJ2-2; TRBD1 matches 7 bases. With 4 bases clipped from V and 8 bases from J, the junction kept 13 bases outside the gene matches. The germline gives CDR1 SQVTM, CDR2 ANQGSEA. There are 15 residues in the CDR3. DNA of the CDR3: TGCAGCGTTGCGGTAGGGGGCGCTTCCCAAGGGGAGCTGTTTTTT. It specifies CSVAVGGASQGELFF.

The gene calls are TRBV28 and TRBJ2-3; 7 nucleotides match TRBD2. Germline V gene lookup returns CDR1 MDHEN and CDR2 SYDVKM. The CDR3 has 15 residues. V dropped 4 bases and J dropped 0; count of bases not matched to a gene: 4. CDR3: CASSSLGGSTDTQYF. The CDR3 nucleotides read TGTGCCAGCAGTTCTCTGGGGGGGAGCACAGATACGCAGTATTTT.

The rearrangement uses TRBV27 and TRBJ2-1; TRBD2 might be the D (6 bases). Trimming cost V 5 bases and J 0 bases, with 11 bases left between them. The CDR3 has 15 amino acids. Germline loops: CDR1 MNHEY, CDR2 SMNVEV (reference sequence). CDR3 sequence reads: CASSRDSSSYNEQFF. For the CDR3, the DNA is TGTGCCAGCAGTCGGGACTCGAGCTCCTACAATGAGCAGTTCTTC.

The chain employs TRBV11-2 and TRBJ2-2; TRBD1 matches at 10 bases. V lost 4 bases to trimming and J lost 6 bases; unmatched junction nucleotides: 5. The CDR3 is 15 residues long. Germline CDR1 and CDR2: SGHAT and FQNNGV. Written as DNA, the CDR3 is TGTGCCAGCAGCTCTTTGGGGACAGGGGCCGGGGAGCTGTTTTTT. Protein sequence: CASSSLGTGAGELFF.

The chain carries TRBV7-2 and TRBJ1-6, with unresolved D. This CDR3 has 14 amino acids. Germline values: CDR1 SGHTA, CDR2 FQGNSA. The V end lost 5 bases, the J end lost 10 bases, and 15 bases lay between the germline ends. CDR3 in DNA: TGTGCCAGCAGCGAGTTTGGGGAGCGCTCACCCCTCCACTTT. This codes for CASSEFGERSPLHF.

The V and J genes are TRBV10-1 and TRBJ2-3; 8 nucleotides match TRBD1. J lost 4 bases, V lost 6 bases, and 6 bases had no gene match. The CDR3 sequence is 14 residues long. From germline, CDR1 is WNHNN and CDR2 SYGVQD (reference sequence). CDR3 residues: CASRGDRGPDTQYF. CDR3 coding DNA: TGCGCCAGCAGGGGAGACAGGGGCCCAGATACGCAGTATTTT.

The chain uses TRBV5-4 and TRBJ2-3; the match to TRBD2 covers 7 bases. The CDR3 length is 16 residues. The junction had 10 bases not matched to a gene; V was cut back by 5 bases and J by 1 base. Germline V gene data show CDR1 as SGHNT and CDR2 as YYREEE (reference sequence). This chain's CDR3 is CASSQWAGVGTDTQYF. CDR3 nucleotides: TGTGCCAGCAGTCAATGGGCGGGAGTAGGCACAGATACGCAGTATTTT.

The chain couples TRBV5-1 to TRBJ1-1; tentative D call: TRBD1 (6 bases). This CDR3 contains 16 residues. Trimming cost V 3 bases and J 8 bases, with 23 bases left between them. The germline V gene has CDR1 SGHRS and CDR2 YFSETQ. The chain's CDR3 is CASSSQPGQEPGEAFF. DNA for the CDR3: TGCGCCAGCAGCTCCCAACCGGGACAAGAGCCGGGGGAAGCTTTCTTT.

The chain joins TRBV23-1 to TRBJ1-6; 7 bases are a match to TRBD1. TRBV23-1 is treated as an ORF (open reading frame) with a function not yet certain. This CDR3 spans 16 amino acids. The ends lost 0 bases at V and 6 bases at J; junction bases unmatched: 5. CDR3 bases: TGCGCCAGCAGTCAATCCCCGGACAGGAGTAATTCACCCCTCCACTTT. Its protein product is CASSQSPDRSNSPLHF.

The gene calls are TRBV27 and TRBJ2-7; 7 bases are shared with TRBD1. V was clipped by 6 bases and J by 3 bases; unmatched bases: 8. The CDR3 consists of 14 residues. Per the germline V gene, CDR1 is MNHEY and CDR2 is SMNVEV (reference sequence). The CDR3 region is CASSYDRDFYEQYF. Here the CDR3 DNA reads TGTGCCAGCAGCTATGACAGGGATTTCTACGAGCAGTACTTC.

J is TRBJ2-5 and V is TRBV6-1; 8 bases match TRBD1. CDR1 is MNHNS and CDR2 is SASEGT in the germline V gene. Losses at the gene ends were 5 bases for V and 4 bases for J; bases not matched to a gene: 3. CDR3 length: 13 amino acids. The CDR3 loop reads CASSWTGLETQYF. Written as DNA, the CDR3 is TGTGCCAGCAGTTGGACAGGGTTAGAGACCCAGTACTTC.

This chain connects TRBV19 to TRBJ1-5; no clear D gene. The germline gives CDR1 LNHDA, CDR2 SQIVND (reference sequence). Between the trimmed V and J ends, which lost 6 bases and 0 bases, there was a span of 9 bases. The CDR3 loop spans 14 amino acids. The CDR3 spells CASSPLHSNQPQHF. The CDR3 DNA reads as TGTGCCAGTAGCCCGTTACATAGCAATCAGCCCCAGCATTTT.

The J gene is TRBJ1-1, the V gene TRBV7-6; TRBD1 agrees at 7 bases. The V segment lost 1 base and the J segment 4 bases; nucleotides outside the gene matches: 3. From germline, CDR1 is SGHVS and CDR2 FNYEAQ. The CDR3 contains 14 residues. For the CDR3, the DNA is TGTGCCAGCAGCTTAGGACAGGGAACCACTGAAGCTTTCTTT. This gives the protein CASSLGQGTTEAFF. The full variable domain, completed using reference TRBV7-6 and TRBJ1-1, is GAGVSQSPRYKVTKRGQDVALRCDPISGHVSLYWYRQALGQGPEFLTYFNYEAQQDKSGLPNDRFSAERPEGSISTLTIQRTEQRDSAMYRCASSLGQGTTEAFFGQGTRLTVV.

Many counts were recorded for this clone. The DNA for the CDR3 is TGTGCCAGCAGCAAAAGCGGAGGAGGCTACGAGCAGTACTTC. Translating it yields CASSKSGGGYEQYF. The rearrangement uses TRBV2 and TRBJ2-7, with D possibly TRBD2 on 5 matching bases. The CDR3 has 14 amino acids. Trimming stripped 6 bases from V and 3 bases from J, with 15 bases between. Germline V lookup: CDR1 SNHLY, CDR2 FYNNEI.

This clone was picked up a small number of times. J is TRBJ1-4 and V is TRBV6-1; D is unresolved. This CDR3 comprises 15 residues. Trimming pared 3 bases from V and 3 bases from J, leaving 11 bases between. From germline, CDR1 is MNHNS and CDR2 SASEGT. The CDR3 coding sequence is TGTGCCAGCAGTGATAAGCCCGATCCTAATGAAAAACTGTTTTTT. Amino acid sequence: CASSDKPDPNEKLFF.

This chain links TRBV6-1 with TRBJ1-4, with 7 bases matching TRBD1. The V gene's germline CDR1 is MNHNS and CDR2 SASEGT. The CDR3 contains 15 residues. Unmatched junction bases numbered 7, after V lost 5 bases and J lost 4 bases. The CDR3 sequence is CASSPTGTDNEKLFF. The CDR3 nucleotides are TGTGCCAGCAGTCCAACCGGGACAGATAATGAAAAACTGTTTTTT.